These 23 T cell receptor beta chains originate from one sample sequenced in a study of regulatory T cells in long-lasting Graves disease. CDR3-region Arm-PCR and iRepertoire HTBI primers produced the TCR beta libraries. MiXCR, applied by TCRdb to the multiplex PCR reads, yields one record per CDR3 protein. The sample shows about 620,000 distinct CDR3 sequences, 16% of them seen only once. Time point in this sample: newly diagnosed GD, antithyroid drugs for less than 3 months. PBMC RNA served as the TCR library source. A further study also used this sample, focusing on T cells in Graves' hyperthyroidism and ophthalmopathy.

Source: peripheral blood mononuclear cells (PBMCs), taken at new diagnosis, from a patient treated with antithyroid drugs. The source is a woman aged 25-40 years with Graves disease.

In this sample, this clonotype turned up many times. The rearrangement joins TRBV3-1 to TRBJ1-5; 9 nucleotides align to TRBD1. From germline, CDR1 is LGHDT and CDR2 YNNKEL (reference sequence). Trimming cost V 1 base and J 5 bases; bases outside gene matches: 9. This CDR3 contains 17 residues. As DNA, the CDR3 is TGTGCCAGCAGCCAAGTTGGTGGGACAGGGACGGATCAGCCCCAGCATTTT. Translated, it gives CASSQVGGTGTDQPQHF.

This clonotype has just a few counts. The J gene is TRBJ2-7, the V gene TRBV20-1, with D hard to call. The CDR3 is 16 residues long. Germline CDR1 reads DFQATT; CDR2 reads SNEGSKA (reference sequence). Trimming removed 5 bases from V and 2 bases from J, with 22 bases in between. In nucleotides, the CDR3 is TGCAGTGCTTGGGGTACATCAGGTGACCCCACCTACGAGCAGTACTTC. Protein: CSAWGTSGDPTYEQYF.

A note on this clonotype: This may come from a read error, since a much larger clone is one base off. The chain couples TRBV20-1 to TRBJ1-2, with a weak D call TRBD1 (5 bases). Looked up from germline, CDR1 is DFQATT and CDR2 is SNEGSKA (reference sequence). Trimming took off 3 bases at V and 5 bases at J, with 13 bases between the two ends. The CDR3 runs 13 residues. The CDR3 DNA reads as TGCAGTGCTAGCCACGGCAGGGCTTATGGCTACACCTTC. It is translated as CSASHGRAYGYTF.

This clonotype was seen more than once but under ten times. The V call is TRBV13, the J call TRBJ2-7, with 9 nucleotides matching TRBD1. Germline V lookup: CDR1 PRHDT, CDR2 FYEKMQ (reference sequence). This CDR3 is 15 amino acids long. The junction had 9 bases not matched to a gene; V was cut back by 3 bases and J by 6 bases. DNA for the CDR3: TGTGCCAGCAGCTTCCGGGGACAGGGCGTCGGCGAGCAGTACTTC. Its protein is CASSFRGQGVGEQYF.

This clonotype was counted at least ten times. The chain employs TRBV28 and TRBJ2-1; 12 nucleotides line up with TRBD2. Trimming at V came to 0 bases and at J to 4 bases, leaving 4 bases not matched to a gene. CDR3 size: 17 residues. Germline CDR1 and CDR2: MDHEN and SYDVKM. The CDR3 protein is CASSLWGLAGPYNEQFF. The CDR3 nucleotides are TGTGCCAGCAGTTTATGGGGACTAGCGGGTCCTTACAATGAGCAGTTCTTC.

The rearrangement joins TRBV5-1 to TRBJ2-5; 7 nucleotides align to TRBD2. V lost 4 bases and J lost 3; bases outside the gene matches: 9. CDR3 size: 15 residues. Per the germline V gene, CDR1 is SGHRS and CDR2 is YFSETQ. DNA of the CDR3: TGCGCCAGCAGCGACGCAGCGGGGACTGAAGAGACCCAGTACTTC. It specifies CASSDAAGTEETQYF.

This clonotype was recorded many times. This chain uses TRBV29-1 with TRBJ2-1; TRBD1 matches at 9 bases. Germline values: CDR1 SQVTM, CDR2 ANQGSEA. CDR3 length: 15 amino acids. After removal of 4 bases from V and 1 base from J, the junction contained 5 bases not matched to a gene. The CDR3 sequence: CSVVLGQGSYNEQFF. The CDR3 DNA sequence: TGCAGCGTTGTATTGGGACAGGGTTCCTACAATGAGCAGTTCTTC.

This clonotype occurred many times. The chain carries TRBV7-9 and TRBJ2-7, with TRBD1 matching 8 bases. V shed 5 bases, J shed 7 bases, and the junction held 13 bases outside the gene matches. Germline CDR1 SEHNR, CDR2 FQNEAQ (reference sequence). The CDR3 spans 15 residues. This CDR3 is CASSPHPDRAGEQYF. In DNA, the CDR3 is TGTGCCAGCAGCCCCCACCCGGACAGGGCAGGGGAGCAGTACTTC.

In regard to this clonotype: Given a much more abundant clone one base away, this may be a read error. This sequence joins TRBV28 and TRBJ1-5; perhaps TRBD1 as D (5 bases). From germline, CDR1 is MDHEN and CDR2 SYDVKM. The CDR3 loop spans 20 amino acids. The DNA for the CDR3 is TGTGCCAGCAGTTCTTATCGGGACGCGCACGCGATTTATAGCAATCAGCCCCAGCAGTTT. Amino acid sequence: CASSSYRDAHAIYSNQPQQF.

This clonotype was seen many times. The CDR3 region has the DNA TGTGCCAGCAGGAACCCCCCGAGGGTAGGGCTCGATCAGCCCCAGCATTTT. Protein product: CASRNPPRVGLDQPQHF. J is TRBJ1-5 and V is TRBV28, with D uncertain. V dropped 6 bases and J dropped 5 bases, with 23 bases sitting between them. This CDR3 is built from 17 residues. CDR1 is MDHEN and CDR2 is SYDVKM in the germline V gene.

This clonotype was counted ten times or more. The V call is TRBV27, the J call TRBJ1-2, with D perhaps matching TRBD1 (5 bases). Germline values: CDR1 MNHEY, CDR2 SMNVEV (reference sequence). V lost 3 bases and J 5 bases, leaving 22 bases between the germline ends. The CDR3 contains 17 residues. Here the CDR3 reads CASSFDPTPPGPYGYTF. CDR3 bases: TGTGCCAGCAGTTTTGACCCGACGCCACCAGGGCCATATGGCTACACCTTC.

This clonotype was counted many times. V is TRBV28 and J is TRBJ2-2; 10 nucleotides line up with TRBD2. This CDR3 contains 16 residues. The germline gives CDR1 MDHEN, CDR2 SYDVKM. V was pared by 5 bases and J by 1 base, with 4 bases of the junction left unmatched. The CDR3 nucleotides read TGTGCCAGCAGTCTTCTAGCGGGGGTGAACACCGGGGAGCTGTTTTTT. It encodes CASSLLAGVNTGELFF.

The V call is TRBV6-1, the J call TRBJ1-5; 11 bases agree with TRBD1. Germline V lookup: CDR1 MNHNS, CDR2 SASEGT. The CDR3 covers 16 residues. J lost 6 bases, V lost 5 bases, and 9 bases had no gene match. The CDR3 reads CASSPLDRGRSQPQHF. In nucleotides, the CDR3 is TGTGCCAGCAGTCCCCTGGACAGGGGGCGCTCTCAGCCCCAGCATTTT.

Ten or more counts support this clonotype. This rearrangement joins TRBV27 to TRBJ2-5, with unresolved D. V gave up 4 bases and J gave up 6 bases, with 9 bases separating them. There are 12 residues in the CDR3. Germline V gene data show CDR1 as MNHEY and CDR2 as SMNVEV (reference sequence). The CDR3 reads CASSSPLKTQYF. For the CDR3, the DNA is TGTGCCAGCAGTTCCCCTCTGAAGACCCAGTACTTC.

This chain connects TRBV15 to TRBJ1-2; D gene unclear. Per the germline V gene, CDR1 is LNHNV and CDR2 is YYDKDF (reference sequence). V lost 3 bases and J lost 4, with 15 bases in between. This CDR3 comprises 15 residues. The CDR3 loop is CATSRPSQVVYGYTF. CDR3 nucleotides: TGTGCCACCAGCAGGCCGTCCCAGGTCGTCTATGGCTACACCTTC.

This clonotype has at least ten counts. The gene calls are TRBV6-2 or TRBV6-3 and TRBJ2-3; D call uncertain. Germline assignment: CDR1 MNHEY and CDR2 SVGEGT. Trimming removed 6 bases at V and 2 bases at J, with 9 bases between. The CDR3 loop spans 13 amino acids. CDR3 nucleotides: TGTGCCAGCAGCAAAGACTCCACAGATACGCAGTATTTT. It yields the protein CASSKDSTDTQYF.

V gene TRBV7-9 combines with J gene TRBJ2-1, with 13 positions matching TRBD2. Per germline, CDR1 SEHNR and CDR2 FQNEAQ (reference sequence). The CDR3 is 15 residues long. Unmatched junction bases numbered 3, after V lost 3 bases and J lost 7 bases. CDR3: CASSFTSGRGNEQFF. CDR3 in DNA: TGTGCCAGCAGCTTCACTAGCGGGAGGGGGAATGAGCAGTTCTTC. Variable domain in full (rest from reference TRBV7-9 and TRBJ2-1): DTGVSQNPRHKITKRGQNVTFRCDPISEHNRLYWYRQTLGQGPEFLTYFQNEAQLEKSRLLSDRFSAERPKGSFSTLEIQRTEQGDSAMYLCASSFTSGRGNEQFFGPGTRLTVL.

In regard to this clonotype: Its ends do not fully match the called genes, so a read error is possible. This sequence joins TRBV6-1 and TRBJ2-3, with unresolved D. Germline CDR1 and CDR2: MNHNS and SASEGT. This CDR3 region has 14 residues. The CDR3: CACSEAPLGYTQYF. The CDR3 DNA follows: TGTGCCTGCAGTGAAGCGCCATTGGGTTATACGCAGTATTTT.

This clonotype has at least ten counts. V and J are TRBV20-1 and TRBJ2-1; 10 bases match TRBD2. With V trimmed by 1 base and J by 7 bases, 7 bases remained unmatched. The CDR3 length is 15 residues. Germline V gene sequence: CDR1 DFQATT, CDR2 SNEGSKA (reference sequence). The CDR3 DNA sequence: TGCAGTGCTAGAGCCCCTAGCGGGAGTGGGAATGAGCAGTTCTTC. Protein sequence: CSARAPSGSGNEQFF.

This clonotype was detected many times. The chain joins TRBV24-1 to TRBJ2-1, with TRBD2 identical over 15 bases. Germline CDR1 and CDR2: KGHDR and SFDVKD. The length of the CDR3 is 15 residues. Unmatched junction bases numbered 7, after V lost 8 bases and J lost 9 bases. The CDR3 DNA reads TGTGCCACCACCGGACTAGCGGGAGGGGTAATTGAGCAGTTCTTC. It specifies CATTGLAGGVIEQFF.

This clonotype was counted many times. The chain joins TRBV15 to TRBJ2-7, with TRBD1 as a possible D gene (6 bases). Trimming shortened V by 5 bases and J by 5 bases, and 16 bases separated the two germline ends. The germline V gene has CDR1 LNHNV and CDR2 YYDKDF (reference sequence). The CDR3 sequence is 14 residues long. The CDR3 bases are TGTGCCACCAGCCCGTCGAGGGGGAACCACGAGCAGTACTTC. This gives the protein CATSPSRGNHEQYF.

The chain combines TRBV24-1 with TRBJ2-3; TRBD2 aligns across 8 bases. CDR1 is KGHDR and CDR2 is SFDVKD in the germline V gene. The CDR3 runs 15 residues. With 5 bases clipped from V and 6 bases from J, the junction kept 9 bases outside the gene matches. The CDR3 region has the DNA TGTGCCACCAGTGTGCTAGCGGGCGATGCGGATACGCAGTATTTT. This translates into CATSVLAGDADTQYF.

This clonotype was seen at least ten times. At one of its ends the junction is not consistent with the germline gene, which may arise from a read error. The V and J genes are TRBV7-7 and TRBJ2-3; 11 nucleotides agree with TRBD2. CDR1 SSHAT and CDR2 FNYEAQ come from the germline V gene (reference sequence). The CDR3 loop spans 16 amino acids. CDR3 protein: CASSSGTSGVVDTQYF. The CDR3, as DNA: TGTGCTAGCAGCTCCGGGACTAGCGGAGTTGTAGATACGCAGTATTTT.